This T cell receptor (beta chain) was recorded in a study of blood T cell repertoires in COVID-19 (TCRdb year 2020). Study-level background: Samples from collaborators originated in the United States, Italy and Spain and spanned both the acute and convalescent phases of COVID-19. A de-identified subject ID, COVID-19 status, age in years and sex were almost always included in the sample metadata. The material from the prospective study consisted of cDNA or gDNA derived from T cells, B-cell-depleted T cells, or PBMCs. The samples were drawn from the first 160 participants of the ongoing ImmuneRACE study and from 950 to 1,500 subjects provided by 6 global collaborators. The dataset comprised deeply sampled blood TCRbeta repertoires from subjects exposed to, actively infected with, or recovered from COVID-19. The repertoires were made available in a free public database intended to serve as a resource for research on the immune response to SARS-CoV-2. Where HLA class I and class II types were available, the types were taken from metadata supplied by the sample provider, not from assay-based typing.

CDR1 and CDR2 are read off the germline V gene as MDHEN and SYDVKM. V is reduced by 4 bases and J by 4 bases, leaving a spacing of 7 bases between them. Taken from cysteine to phenylalanine, the CDR3 has 13 residues. The only DNA kept is the CDR3, 39 bases in frame from the first base. TCRbeta CDR3 regions were amplified from genomic DNA using the immunoSEQ Assay, a bias-controlled multiplex PCR. On the authors' methods: Within the assay, amplification of reference gene primers was used to estimate how many nucleated cells each sample contained. To quantify the absolute abundance of each unique TCRbeta CDR3 rearrangement, sequence reads were collapsed and filtered. For each sample, productive Simpson clonality was calculated as the square root of Simpson's diversity index across productive rearrangements. In its TCRdb copy, this immuneACCESS table keeps in-frame sequences only and misses some clones. Where compared with another copy, unresolved V genes explain less than half of these, and the others have no known cause. For V, J and clone size, that table is used; D and trimming come from the DNA. Counted in this sample were 190,000 or so clones; roughly 81% of them appeared once. The ten largest clones take up about 12% of the sample.

About this clone: Its binding antigen is unknown. Base quality data are lacking; no much larger clone is found one base away.

At one collaborating source in Seattle, patients were enrolled during active infection and were followed longitudinally through the course of disease. Each collaborating institution followed its own protocols to collect whole blood in K2EDTA tubes. For TCRbeta analysis, collaborators shipped samples as frozen whole blood, isolated PBMCs, or DNA extracted from either of those sample types. Results and caveats for the whole study, not just this receptor: How much clinical and demographic metadata was included differed by source and by participant, and the metadata was provided uncurated.

Specimen: peripheral blood. The receptor's source is a woman of 80 years or more with COVID-19, enrolled during active disease. This chain is built from TRBV28 and TRBJ2-2; confidence is insufficient to name the D gene. The bases are TGTGCCAGCAGTTCCCCCTTCACCGGGGAGCTGTTTTTT. This encodes CASSSPFTGELFF.